This T cell receptor beta chain came from a study of sequential checkpoint blockade in melanoma. Study context: First-line arms were nivolumab then ipilimumab, or the reverse, randomized 1:1. Approximately 20 patients had tumor biopsies before treatment and at week 13.

Study results and caveats: T-cell fraction and clonality followed PD-L1 and CD8+ counts, not mutational load. Clinical benefit was about 30 times likelier when tumor T-cell fraction and clonality increased.

Trimming cost V 6 bases and J 2 bases, with 14 bases left between them. This CDR3 comprises 13 residues. Germline CDR1 is SQVTM and CDR2 is ANQGSEA. Assay: immunoSEQ multiplex PCR; the TCRdb copy retains only in-frame clones and omits some. The profile covers about 2,500 clones, with about 16% appearing a single time and approximately 20% taken by the ten largest. This clone was detected only once. Its matching antigen is unknown. Treatment noted: randomized to nivolumab then ipilimumab (arm A) or the reverse (arm B). This sequence originates from a human donor with melanoma. The J gene is TRBJ2-7, the V gene TRBV29-1; tentatively, D is TRBD1 (6 bases). The specimen comprised tumor tissue (inferred from file names), sampled from a patient given nivolumab and ipilimumab in sequence. The CDR3 nucleotides are TGCAGCGTCAACGGGGACACAGCCTACGAGCAGTACTTC. Amino acids: CSVNGDTAYEQYF.